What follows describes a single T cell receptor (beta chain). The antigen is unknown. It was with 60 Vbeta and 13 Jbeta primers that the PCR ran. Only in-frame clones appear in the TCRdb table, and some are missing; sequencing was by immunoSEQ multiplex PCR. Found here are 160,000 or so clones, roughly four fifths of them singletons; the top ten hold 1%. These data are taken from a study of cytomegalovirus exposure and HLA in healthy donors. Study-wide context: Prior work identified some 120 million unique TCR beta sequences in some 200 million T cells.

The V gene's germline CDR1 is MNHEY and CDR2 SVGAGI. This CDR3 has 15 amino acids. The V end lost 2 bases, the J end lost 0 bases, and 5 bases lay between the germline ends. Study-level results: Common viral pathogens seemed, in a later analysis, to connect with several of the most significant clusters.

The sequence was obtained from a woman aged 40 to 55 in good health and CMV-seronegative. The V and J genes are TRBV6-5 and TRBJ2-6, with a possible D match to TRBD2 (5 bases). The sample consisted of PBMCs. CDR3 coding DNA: TGTGCCAGCAGTTACGGGAGCTCTGGGGCCAACGTCCTGACTTTC. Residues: CASSYGSSGANVLTF.